This passage covers 20 T cell receptor beta chains from one sample sequenced in a study of beta chain features in type 1 diabetes. Reverse transcription of all isolated RNA meant that expressed TCRB transcripts were sequenced. Assay: immunoSEQ multiplex PCR; the TCRdb copy retains only in-frame clones and omits some. This table holds about 150,000 clones, around 8.5% found once. The sequenced sample was central memory CD4+ T cells from blood. The receptors come from a man younger than 30 in good health.

The rearrangement links TRBV6-1 to TRBJ2-4, with D perhaps TRBD1 (6 bases). Germline V gene lookup returns CDR1 MNHNS and CDR2 SASEGT. The CDR3 is 13 residues long. Trimming removed 7 bases from V and 5 bases from J, with 12 bases in between. The CDR3 DNA reads as TGTGCCAGCATTCACAGGGATCAAAACATTCAGTACTTC. Translating gives CASIHRDQNIQYF.

The table lists this clone with a few counts. The chain recombines TRBV9 with TRBJ2-1; 12 nucleotides agree with TRBD2. J gave up 8 bases and V 4 bases, and 7 bases lay outside the gene matches. The germline gives CDR1 SGDLS, CDR2 YYNGEE. There are 15 residues in the CDR3. CDR3: CASSSAGTSGHEQFF. In DNA form, the CDR3 reads TGTGCCAGCAGCTCCGCAGGGACTAGCGGGCATGAGCAGTTCTTC.

This clone was recorded many times. The genes are TRBV30 and TRBJ2-4; 11 bases are shared with TRBD2. V shed 4 bases, J shed 7 bases, and the junction held 6 bases outside the gene matches. This CDR3 contains 14 residues. Per germline, CDR1 GTSNPN and CDR2 SVGIG (reference sequence). The DNA for the CDR3 is TGTGCCTGGACCCCCGGGACTAGCGGCAACATTCAGTACTTC. It encodes CAWTPGTSGNIQYF. The full variable domain, with the rest looked up from reference TRBV30 and TRBJ2-4, is SQTIHQWPATLVQPVGSPLSLECTVEGTSNPNLYWYRQAAGRGLQLLFYSVGIGQISSEVPQNLSASRPQDRQFILSSKKLLLSDSGFYLCAWTPGTSGNIQYFGAGTRLSVL.

The V and J genes are TRBV27 and TRBJ2-5, with D possibly matching TRBD1 (5 bases). V was pared by 0 bases and J by 1 base, with 12 bases between. This CDR3 is built from 16 residues. Per germline, CDR1 MNHEY and CDR2 SMNVEV (reference sequence). This chain's CDR3 is CASSLSKWGLQETQYF. In DNA form, the CDR3 reads TGTGCCAGCAGTTTATCGAAATGGGGCCTCCAAGAGACCCAGTACTTC.

The chain recombines TRBV6-6 with TRBJ2-3; no clear D. Trimming cost V 0 bases and J 0 bases, with 10 bases left between them. The CDR3 consists of 16 residues. Germline V gene lookup returns CDR1 MNHNY and CDR2 SVGAGI (reference sequence). The CDR3 nucleotides are TGTGCCAGCAGTTACTCGAAGCACCGGAGCACAGATACGCAGTATTTT. Translating it yields CASSYSKHRSTDTQYF.

The rearrangement joins TRBV6-5 to TRBJ1-2, with 8 bases aligning to TRBD1. The J segment lost 3 bases and the V segment lost 1 base, leaving 4 bases of the junction unmatched. The CDR3 is 15 amino acids. Per germline, CDR1 MNHEY and CDR2 SVGAGI. The CDR3 region has the DNA TGTGCCAGCAGTTACTATGGACAGGGTGACTATGGCTACACCTTC. Residues: CASSYYGQGDYGYTF.

The sample holds a few counts of this clone. The chain employs TRBV7-6 and TRBJ2-3; 8 bases agree with TRBD1. Germline CDR1 SGHVS, CDR2 FNYEAQ. This CDR3 is 16 amino acids long. V shed 5 bases and J 0 bases; nucleotides not matched to a gene: 7. CDR3 bases: TGTGCCAGCAGCCTCCTGCGGGACAGGAGCACAGATACGCAGTATTTT. The encoded protein is CASSLLRDRSTDTQYF.

This clone was detected only a few times. The chain uses TRBV6-1 and TRBJ2-1; D might be TRBD2 (6 bases). Between the trimmed V and J ends, which lost 8 bases and 1 base, there was a span of 12 bases. The CDR3 extends over 14 amino acids. Germline CDR1 is MNHNS and CDR2 is SASEGT. CDR3 region: CASWMGGSYNEQFF. CDR3 DNA sequence: TGTGCCAGCTGGATGGGAGGTTCCTACAATGAGCAGTTCTTC.

This clone appeared a few times. CDR3 loop: CATSRDRREGRKTQYF. CDR3 sequence (DNA): TGTGCCACCAGCAGAGATCGGCGGGAGGGCCGAAAGACCCAGTACTTC. The chain combines TRBV15 with TRBJ2-5; 9 bases are shared with TRBD2. Germline CDR1 reads LNHNV; CDR2 reads YYDKDF (reference sequence). The ends lost 0 bases at V and 6 bases at J; junction bases unmatched: 8. The CDR3 extends over 16 amino acids. The variable domain in full, with the rest retrieved from reference TRBV15 and TRBJ2-5, is DAMVIQNPRYQVTQFGKPVTLSCSQTLNHNVMYWYQQKSSQAPKLLFHYYDKDFNNEADTPDNFQSRRPNTSFCFLDIRSPGLGDTAMYLCATSRDRREGRKTQYFGPGTRLLVL.

This clone was picked up a small number of times. V is TRBV10-3 and J is TRBJ2-7, with a tentative D call TRBD1 (5 bases). The CDR3 is made up of 13 amino acids. The V end lost 11 bases, the J end lost 6 bases, and 20 bases lay between the germline ends. From germline, CDR1 is ENHRY and CDR2 SYGVKD. CDR3 nucleotide sequence: TGTGCCTCGAAGGTGGCAGGGCAGGCCGAGCAGTACTTC. Residues: CASKVAGQAEQYF.

This clone has just a few counts. The gene calls are TRBV30 and TRBJ2-2; D is perhaps TRBD1 (6 bases). CDR1 is GTSNPN, CDR2 SVGIG, per germline (reference sequence). Trimming left V 7 bases short and J 0 bases short, with 12 bases between. The CDR3 extends over 14 amino acids. In DNA form, the CDR3 reads TGTGCCTCCCCGGGACAAGCGAACACCGGGGAGCTGTTTTTT. This sequence encodes CASPGQANTGELFF.

The chain couples TRBV28 to TRBJ2-7; TRBD2 matches at 9 bases. V lost 3 bases and J lost 2; bases outside the gene matches: 8. Germline V lookup: CDR1 MDHEN, CDR2 SYDVKM. The CDR3 runs to 16 residues. The CDR3 DNA follows: TGTGCCAGCAGTTTGGCACTAGCGGGCTACCCCTACGAGCAGTACTTC. Translating it yields CASSLALAGYPYEQYF.

In this sample, this clone turned up a few times. V is TRBV18 and J is TRBJ1-2; D remains unclear. The CDR3 consists of 14 residues. Trimming took 3 bases from V and 6 from J, leaving 14 bases between them. The germline V gene has CDR1 KGHSH and CDR2 LQKENI. CDR3 sequence reads: CASSPESGVDGYTF. The CDR3 DNA follows: TGTGCCAGCTCACCCGAGTCGGGAGTTGATGGCTACACCTTC.

The V gene is TRBV5-4, the J gene TRBJ1-1; D gene uncertain. The CDR3 is 11 residues long. V lost 4 bases, J lost 1 base, and 2 bases lay in between. Germline CDR1 is SGHNT and CDR2 is YYREEE (reference sequence). The DNA of the CDR3 is TGTGCCAGCAGCCAGAACACTGAAGCTTTCTTT. This translates into CASSQNTEAFF.

With respect to this clone: Other DNA sequences in this sample translate to the same CDR3. V is TRBV18 and J is TRBJ2-5; D is undetermined. V was pared by 2 bases and J by 1 base, with 5 bases between. This CDR3 is built from 13 residues. In germline, CDR1 is KGHSH, CDR2 LQKENI. The CDR3: CASSPGSQETQYF. Written as DNA, the CDR3 is TGTGCCAGCTCACCAGGCAGCCAAGAGACCCAGTACTTC.

V and J are TRBV9 and TRBJ1-4; maybe TRBD1 (5 bases). Germline V lookup: CDR1 SGDLS, CDR2 YYNGEE. The V and J ends lost 3 bases and 0 bases respectively, with 12 bases between them. The CDR3 covers 16 residues. CDR3 residues: CASSAYDSATNEKLFF. The CDR3 coding sequence is TGTGCCAGCAGCGCATACGACAGCGCAACTAATGAAAAACTGTTTTTT.

The V and J genes are TRBV19 and TRBJ2-3, with 10 bases matching TRBD1. CDR1 and CDR2 (germline): LNHDA, SQIVND (reference sequence). J was trimmed by 5 bases and V by 6 bases; bases with no gene match: 5. The CDR3 has 14 amino acids. The CDR3 DNA sequence: TGTGCCAGTAGCGACAGGGGGCTCAAAGATACGCAGTATTTT. This translates into CASSDRGLKDTQYF. Looking up the rest from reference TRBV19 and TRBJ2-3 gives the full variable domain: DGGITQSPKYLFRKEGQNVTLSCEQNLNHDAMYWYRQDPGQGLRLIYYSQIVNDFQKGDIAEGYSVSREKKESFPLTVTSAQKNPTAFYLCASSDRGLKDTQYFGPGTRLTVL.

This clone was counted a few times. The gene calls are TRBV28 and TRBJ2-5, with unresolved D. Germline CDR1 MDHEN, CDR2 SYDVKM. This CDR3 is 13 amino acids long. Between the trimmed V and J ends, which lost 2 bases and 1 base, there was a span of 5 bases. The CDR3 DNA reads TGTGCCAGCAGTTTACACGGCCAAGAGACCCAGTACTTC. This sequence encodes CASSLHGQETQYF.

V gene TRBV28 combines with J gene TRBJ1-2; D not resolved. Germline CDR1 and CDR2: MDHEN and SYDVKM. The CDR3 is 14 residues long. Trimming cost V 6 bases and J 6 bases, with 17 bases left between them. This CDR3 reads CASSIEPRENGYTF. CDR3 nucleotides: TGTGCCAGCAGCATTGAACCGAGGGAGAATGGCTACACCTTC.

The chain carries TRBV7-3 and TRBJ2-1, with TRBD2 matching over 8 bases. The CDR3 consists of 15 residues. Germline V lookup: CDR1 SGHTA, CDR2 FQGTGA. V gave up 5 bases and J gave up 0 bases; unmatched junction bases: 3. Written as DNA, the CDR3 is TGTGCCAGCAGCCTGACTAGCGACTCCTACAATGAGCAGTTCTTC. Amino acids: CASSLTSDSYNEQFF.